The 3 T cell receptor beta chains listed next were all sequenced from one sample in a study of blood T cell repertoires in COVID-19. The data were produced by immunoSEQ multiplex PCR, yet TCRdb's version contains in-frame clones alone and is incomplete. The sample has fewer than 90,000 clones, 80% to 90% seen once. Sequenced input: peripheral blood. The receptors derive from a man of 80 years or more in a cohort sampled during active COVID-19.

The chain recombines TRBV2 with TRBJ1-4; D is unresolved. The V gene's germline CDR1 is SNHLY and CDR2 FYNNEI. There are 15 residues in the CDR3. V lost 7 bases, J lost 3 bases, and 15 bases lay in between. In nucleotides, the CDR3 is TGTGCCAGCAAGCGAGGGATGGGTTCTAATGAAAAACTGTTTTTT. Its translation is CASKRGMGSNEKLFF. Using reference TRBV2 and TRBJ1-4 for the parts outside the CDR3, the full variable domain is EPEVTQTPSHQVTQMGQEVILRCVPISNHLYFYWYRQILGQKVEFLVSFYNNEISEKSEIFDDQFSVERPDGSNFTLKIRSTKLEDSAMYFCASKRGMGSNEKLFFGSGTQLSVL.

V is TRBV6-5 and J is TRBJ1-1; D is uncertain. Germline V gene data show CDR1 as MNHEY and CDR2 as SVGAGI. The CDR3 is made up of 14 amino acids. Trimming shortened V by 8 bases and J by 4 bases, and 17 bases separated the two germline ends. The chain's CDR3 is CASHIEGGGTEAFF. CDR3 bases: TGTGCCAGCCATATCGAGGGTGGCGGCACTGAAGCTTTCTTT.

The chain couples TRBV4-1 to TRBJ2-5; 7 bases map to TRBD1. The V segment lost 3 bases and the J segment 1 base; nucleotides outside the gene matches: 2. This CDR3 is 14 amino acids long. Looked up from germline, CDR1 is MGHRA and CDR2 is YSYEKL. The CDR3 sequence: CASSQGDSQETQYF. CDR3 nucleotides: TGCGCCAGCAGCCAGGGGGACAGCCAAGAGACCCAGTACTTC.